This passage covers 29 T cell receptor beta chains from one sample sequenced in a study of vaccination effects on CD4 cells after COVID-19. Antigens for these TCRs are unknown. Sequencing was performed with immunoSEQ multiplex PCR; in TCRdb, only in-frame clones are kept and a portion is missing. The data show over 60,000 clones, around 70% seen once. Sequencing in the ViraFEST assay came after antigen-specific CD4+ T cells had been expanded with viral peptide pools, which were used to stimulate PBMC. Investigators separated out CD4+ T cells once more than nine days of culture had passed. All study participants received two doses of BNT162b2 or mRNA-1273 vaccine. Sequencing was performed on CD4+ T cells from PBMCs cultured with HCoV-229E spike peptides, taken after COVID-19 vaccination. The receptors stem from a human donor who received a COVID-19 vaccine.

The rearrangement links TRBV15 to TRBJ2-7; D call uncertain. The CDR3 is made up of 14 amino acids. Trimming shortened V by 0 bases and J by 6 bases, and 12 bases separated the two germline ends. The germline V gene has CDR1 LNHNV and CDR2 YYDKDF (reference sequence). The CDR3 DNA reads as TGTGCCACCAGCAGAGACAAGCGCTTGGGCGAGCAGTACGTC. Translated, it gives CATSRDKRLGEQYV.

The chain combines TRBV18 with TRBJ1-5; possible D gene TRBD1, 5 bases. Germline CDR1 is KGHSH and CDR2 is LQKENI. The V end was cut by 3 bases, the J end by 5 bases, with 17 bases between. This CDR3 is 16 amino acids long. CDR3 sequence: CASSPLPEGPHQPQHF. CDR3 in DNA: TGTGCCAGCTCACCCCTACCGGAGGGACCCCATCAGCCCCAGCATTTT.

This clone showed up just a few times. The chain joins TRBV28 to TRBJ1-5, with D perhaps matching TRBD1 (5 bases). V lost 2 bases to trimming and J lost 3 bases, with 20 bases between them. Germline-derived CDR1 and CDR2 are MDHEN and SYDVKM. The CDR3 is 18 amino acids. The CDR3 reads CASSLLFLRGRDNQPQHF. For the CDR3, the DNA is TGTGCCAGCAGTTTACTTTTCTTAAGGGGCCGAGACAATCAGCCCCAGCATTTT.

This clone is a singleton in its sample. The chain carries TRBV27 and TRBJ2-2, with D unclear. The germline V gene encodes CDR1 MNHEY and CDR2 SMNVEV (reference sequence). Trimming pared 3 bases from V and 0 bases from J, leaving 11 bases between. The CDR3 sequence is 16 residues long. In DNA form, the CDR3 reads TGTGCCAGCAGTTTTGGACCGTTAGCGAACACCGGGGAGCTGTTTTTT. Protein: CASSFGPLANTGELFF.

The chain is built from TRBV5-1 and TRBJ2-5; D perhaps matches TRBD2 (5 bases). Between the trimmed V and J ends, which lost 0 bases and 2 bases, there was a span of 11 bases. CDR3 length equals 15 residues. The germline gives CDR1 SGHRS, CDR2 YFSETQ. CDR3 coding DNA: TGCGCCAGCAGCTTGGGGCTAGCTCTACAAGAGACCCAGTACTTC. It codes for CASSLGLALQETQYF.

This chain joins TRBV6-1 and TRBJ1-5; tentatively, D is TRBD1 (5 bases). CDR3 length equals 13 residues. Germline V gene data show CDR1 as MNHNS and CDR2 as SASEGT. The V and J ends lost 3 bases and 6 bases respectively, with 9 bases between them. CDR3 in amino acids: CASSDRVGQPQHF. The CDR3 DNA reads TGTGCCAGCAGTGACAGGGTCGGTCAGCCCCAGCATTTT.

The CDR3 DNA follows: TGTGCCAGCAGCCAATTGTCAGGGAGGGTGAACACTGAAGCTTTCTTT. It specifies CASSQLSGRVNTEAFF. V gene TRBV14 combines with J gene TRBJ1-1; D might be TRBD1 (5 bases). This CDR3 region has 16 residues. Deletions cut 2 bases from V and 0 bases from J, with 13 bases between. Germline lookup yields CDR1 SGHDN and CDR2 FVKESK.

The rearrangement joins TRBV5-1 to TRBJ2-2; D is unclear. The germline V gene has CDR1 SGHRS and CDR2 YFSETQ. V lost 4 bases to trimming and J lost 0 bases, with 13 bases between them. There are 16 residues in the CDR3. The CDR3, as DNA: TGCGCCAGCAGCCTACGAACTGTGACGAACACCGGGGAGCTGTTTTTT. It yields the protein CASSLRTVTNTGELFF.

This clone appeared a few times. The chain employs TRBV18 and TRBJ1-5, with D unresolved. V lost 6 bases to trimming and J lost 4 bases, with 13 bases between them. The CDR3 contains 14 residues. Germline V CDR1 and CDR2: KGHSH, LQKENI. In nucleotides, the CDR3 is TGTGCCAGCTCCGAACGGTCTACAAATCAGCCCCAGCATTTT. Protein product: CASSERSTNQPQHF. The variable domain in full, with the rest retrieved from reference TRBV18 and TRBJ1-5, is NAGVMQNPRHLVRRRGQEARLRCSPMKGHSHVYWYRQLPEEGLKFMVYLQKENIIDESGMPKERFSAEFPKEGPSILRIQQVVRGDSAAYFCASSERSTNQPQHFGDGTRLSIL.

This clone came up a few times. V and J are TRBV7-9 and TRBJ2-5; no clear D gene. Germline CDR1 reads SEHNR; CDR2 reads FQNEAQ (reference sequence). V was clipped by 4 bases and J by 5 bases, with 11 bases between them. The CDR3 is 13 amino acids. The CDR3 loop reads CASSSLIGETQYF. The CDR3 DNA is TGTGCCAGCAGCTCCTTAATTGGGGAGACCCAGTACTTC.

V is TRBV24-1 and J is TRBJ1-2; D gene uncertain. This CDR3 is built from 14 residues. Germline CDR1 and CDR2: KGHDR and SFDVKD. Trimming removed 6 bases from V and 5 bases from J, with 15 bases in between. CDR3 DNA sequence: TGTGCCACCAGTCCTAGCGGCTCCCGTTATGGCTACACCTTC. It yields the protein CATSPSGSRYGYTF.

This clone has a handful of counts. The V call is TRBV6-5, the J call TRBJ1-6; D might be TRBD1 (5 bases). V lost 5 bases and J lost 0, with 8 bases in between. The germline V gene has CDR1 MNHEY and CDR2 SVGAGI. This CDR3 contains 15 residues. CDR3 DNA: TGTGCCAGCAGTCGACAGAGCTCCTATAATTCACCCCTCCACTTT. This sequence encodes CASSRQSSYNSPLHF.

The chain has TRBV24-1 and TRBJ2-1, with 13 bases matching TRBD2. The CDR3 totals 15 residues. The V segment lost 4 bases and the J segment 10 bases; nucleotides outside the gene matches: 6. The germline V gene encodes CDR1 KGHDR and CDR2 SFDVKD. The CDR3 sequence is CATSDPGTSGDEQFF. The CDR3 DNA sequence: TGTGCCACCAGTGACCCCGGGACTAGCGGGGACGAGCAGTTCTTC.

The chain is built from TRBV18 and TRBJ2-5; D is ambiguous. The ends were cut back, 3 bases at V and 2 bases at J, with 7 bases in the middle. Germline CDR1 KGHSH, CDR2 LQKENI. The CDR3 consists of 13 residues. In nucleotides, the CDR3 is TGTGCCAGCTCACCCACACTACAAGAGACCCAGTACTTC. This translates into CASSPTLQETQYF.

The V call is TRBV18, the J call TRBJ2-1, with TRBD1 matching 7 bases. V lost 1 base and J lost 5; bases outside the gene matches: 11. This CDR3 contains 17 residues. Germline V gene lookup returns CDR1 KGHSH and CDR2 LQKENI. The CDR3 spells CASSPRGTAILNNEQFF. Here the CDR3 DNA reads TGTGCCAGCTCACCACGTGGGACAGCCATTTTAAACAATGAGCAGTTCTTC. Full variable domain (rest looked up from reference TRBV18 and TRBJ2-1): NAGVMQNPRHLVRRRGQEARLRCSPMKGHSHVYWYRQLPEEGLKFMVYLQKENIIDESGMPKERFSAEFPKEGPSILRIQQVVRGDSAAYFCASSPRGTAILNNEQFFGPGTRLTVL.

This rearrangement joins TRBV12-3 or TRBV12-4 to TRBJ1-2, with 9 nucleotides matching TRBD1. V dropped 4 bases and J dropped 6; count of bases not matched to a gene: 3. The CDR3 covers 13 residues. The CDR3 coding sequence is TGTGCCAGCAGTTGGACAGGGGTACATGGCTACACCTTC. Residues: CASSWTGVHGYTF.

The chain couples TRBV10-1 to TRBJ2-1; tentative D call: TRBD2 (5 bases). CDR1 is WNHNN and CDR2 is SYGVQD in the germline V gene (reference sequence). Between the trimmed V and J ends, which lost 5 bases and 2 bases, there was a span of 10 bases. The length of the CDR3 is 14 residues. As DNA, the CDR3 is TGCGCCAGCAGTCGTGAACTAGCCTACAATGAGCAGTTCTTC. This sequence encodes CASSRELAYNEQFF.

This chain uses TRBV24-1 with TRBJ1-5, with a weak D call TRBD1 (5 bases). The CDR3 contains 16 residues. The ends were cut back, 3 bases at V and 5 bases at J, with 16 bases in the middle. CDR1 and CDR2 from the germline V gene are KGHDR and SFDVKD. CDR3 loop: CATSDRAWDRDQPQHF. CDR3 sequence (DNA): TGTGCCACCAGTGATCGAGCCTGGGACCGTGATCAGCCCCAGCATTTT.

The gene calls are TRBV5-8 and TRBJ2-5, with D maybe TRBD1 (6 bases). The V end was cut by 3 bases, the J end by 5 bases, with 20 bases between. The CDR3 has 16 residues. Germline V gene lookup returns CDR1 SGHTS and CDR2 YDEGEE. The CDR3 nucleotides read TGTGCCAGCAGCTACTACCGGGACACCCGGCGGGAGACCCAGTACTTC. Translated: CASSYYRDTRRETQYF.

The chain is built from TRBV7-2 and TRBJ1-1, with 11 bases matching TRBD1. The CDR3 totals 14 residues. V was pared by 4 bases and J by 4 bases, with 2 bases of the junction left unmatched. Germline CDR1 is SGHTA and CDR2 is FQGNSA. The CDR3 reads CASSWGTGGTEAFF. The DNA for the CDR3 is TGTGCCAGCAGCTGGGGGACAGGGGGCACTGAAGCTTTCTTT.

V usage is TRBV24-1 and J usage is TRBJ2-3; the D gene is possibly TRBD1 (5 bases). From germline, CDR1 is KGHDR and CDR2 SFDVKD. V was trimmed by 5 bases and J by 0 bases, leaving 11 bases between them. This CDR3 is 15 amino acids long. The CDR3 loop reads CATSGKGASTDTQYF. CDR3 DNA: TGTGCCACCAGTGGTAAAGGGGCTAGCACAGATACGCAGTATTTT.

The genes are TRBV9 and TRBJ2-1; 16 positions match TRBD2. Germline V CDR1 and CDR2: SGDLS, YYNGEE. The CDR3 runs to 18 residues. V was clipped by 3 bases and J by 5 bases; unmatched bases: 8. CDR3 in DNA: TGTGCCAGCAGCGGTGGGACTAGCGGGGGGGCCCCGGACAATGAGCAGTTCTTC. Its translation: CASSGGTSGGAPDNEQFF.

The chain recombines TRBV5-7 with TRBJ1-4, with D unresolved. TRBV5-7 qualifies as an ORF whose function is uncertain. The germline V and J ends were trimmed by 4 bases and 0 bases, with 10 bases remaining between them. The CDR3 loop spans 15 amino acids. Here the CDR3 DNA reads TGTGCCAGCAGCCCTAGGCGGGCAACTAATGAAAAACTGTTTTTT. It yields the protein CASSPRRATNEKLFF.

The chain employs TRBV19 and TRBJ2-6, with D possibly matching TRBD1 (6 bases). The V end was cut by 10 bases, the J end by 0 bases, with 13 bases between. CDR1 and CDR2 from the germline V gene are LNHDA and SQIVND (reference sequence). This CDR3 spans 15 amino acids. Written as DNA, the CDR3 is TGTGCCACACAGGGCATGAACTCTGGGGCCAACGTCCTGACTTTC. Amino acids: CATQGMNSGANVLTF.

This sequence joins TRBV28 and TRBJ1-5; 9 bases agree with TRBD1. Germline CDR1 is MDHEN and CDR2 is SYDVKM. CDR3 size: 17 residues. The V segment lost 6 bases and the J segment 1 base; nucleotides outside the gene matches: 10. CDR3 amino acids: CASRGTGRGISNQPQHF. In DNA form, the CDR3 reads TGTGCCAGCAGGGGGACAGGGCGGGGAATAAGCAATCAGCCCCAGCATTTT.

This chain links TRBV7-8 with TRBJ2-7; D uncertain. This CDR3 is 14 amino acids long. Germline V lookup: CDR1 SGHVS, CDR2 FQNEAQ. Trimming left V 1 base short and J 1 base short, with 8 bases between. The CDR3 nucleotides read TGTGCCAGCAGCTTAGTTCTCCAGTCCTACGAGCAGTACGTC. Amino acids: CASSLVLQSYEQYV.

The chain links TRBV14 to TRBJ2-2; D is unresolved. Germline V gene lookup returns CDR1 SGHDN and CDR2 FVKESK. V gave up 2 bases and J gave up 0 bases, with 7 bases separating them. The CDR3 consists of 15 residues. CDR3 sequence (DNA): TGTGCCAGCAGCCAAAGAACAGCGAACACCGGGGAGCTGTTTTTT. It specifies CASSQRTANTGELFF.

The chain employs TRBV29-1 and TRBJ1-2; D is ambiguous. From germline, CDR1 is SQVTM and CDR2 ANQGSEA. V lost 4 bases, J lost 7 bases, and 10 bases lay in between. The CDR3 runs to 11 residues. This chain's CDR3 is CSVVYASGYTF. CDR3 bases: TGCAGCGTTGTATATGCATCTGGCTACACCTTC.

The chain links TRBV7-9 to TRBJ2-7; maybe TRBD1 (6 bases). Germline assignment: CDR1 SEHNR and CDR2 FQNEAQ (reference sequence). The CDR3 loop spans 13 amino acids. The V end was cut by 9 bases, the J end by 2 bases, with 14 bases between. For the CDR3, the DNA is TGTGCCAGTACTAGACAGGCAGCCTACGAGCAGTACGTC. It encodes CASTRQAAYEQYV.